Below, 14 T cell receptor beta chains from the same sample are listed, as sequenced in a study of shared clonotypes between healthy human individuals. Measured with immunoSEQ multiplex PCR; TCRdb has only the in-frame clones, and not every one. The sample lists 2 million or so clones; approximately 94% were seen once. Naive CD8 cells lacked CD45RO, underwent positive selection for CCR7 and left out terminally differentiated effector memory CD45RA+ cells. The sequenced sample was naive CD8+ T cells sorted from blood. Receptors originate from a man younger than 35 in good health.

V usage is TRBV5-6 and J usage is TRBJ2-7; no reliable D call. This CDR3 region has 14 residues. Germline CDR1 SGHDT, CDR2 YYEEEE. Trimming cost V 0 bases and J 2 bases, with 9 bases left between them. The CDR3 DNA reads as TGTGCCAGCAGCTTGGGAGGATTCACCTACGAGCAGTACTTC. Amino acid sequence: CASSLGGFTYEQYF. Full variable domain (outside the CDR3, taken from reference TRBV5-6 and TRBJ2-7): DAGVTQSPTHLIKTRGQQVTLRCSPKSGHDTVSWYQQALGQGPQFIFQYYEEEERQRGNFPDRFSGHQFPNYSSELNVNALLLGDSALYLCASSLGGFTYEQYFGPGTRLTVT.

The chain employs TRBV9 and TRBJ2-5; no firm D call. Per germline, CDR1 SGDLS and CDR2 YYNGEE. V lost 0 bases and J lost 3, with 9 bases in between. This CDR3 has 14 amino acids. CDR3 amino acids: CASSVEIGKETQYF. In nucleotides, the CDR3 is TGTGCCAGCAGCGTAGAGATTGGGAAAGAGACCCAGTACTTC.

The CDR3 nucleotides are TGTGCCTGGAGCCCGACTAGTTACCCGCCGGGCGAGCAGTACTTC. It yields the protein CAWSPTSYPPGEQYF. V and J are TRBV30 and TRBJ2-7; D possibly corresponds to TRBD2 (6 bases). CDR1 and CDR2 (germline): GTSNPN, SVGIG (reference sequence). Trimming left V 3 bases short and J 6 bases short, with 21 bases between. The CDR3 extends over 15 amino acids.

The gene calls are TRBV7-9 and TRBJ1-2; D unclear. The CDR3 is 15 residues long. The germline V and J ends were trimmed by 2 bases and 8 bases, with 18 bases remaining between them. Germline V lookup: CDR1 SEHNR, CDR2 FQNEAQ (reference sequence). CDR3 nucleotides: TGTGCCAGCAGCTTATGGGAGTTAGGTCCTCGGGGCTACACCTTC. Amino acid sequence: CASSLWELGPRGYTF.

The chain is built from TRBV9 and TRBJ2-1; D is unresolved. Germline V gene lookup returns CDR1 SGDLS and CDR2 YYNGEE. There are 13 residues in the CDR3. The V end lost 0 bases, the J end lost 5 bases, and 6 bases lay between the germline ends. Here the CDR3 reads CASSVAANNEQFF. The CDR3 DNA sequence: TGTGCCAGCAGCGTAGCTGCGAACAATGAGCAGTTCTTC.

This chain links TRBV9 with TRBJ2-7; TRBD1 agrees at 7 bases. The V gene's germline CDR1 is SGDLS and CDR2 YYNGEE. The CDR3 runs 16 residues. With 0 bases clipped from V and 5 bases from J, the junction kept 11 bases outside the gene matches. CDR3 region: CASSVVRGPQVDEQYF. The CDR3 DNA follows: TGTGCCAGCAGCGTAGTGAGGGGGCCACAGGTTGACGAGCAGTACTTC.

The genes are TRBV5-6 and TRBJ1-5, with D possibly being TRBD1 (5 bases). The germline V gene has CDR1 SGHDT and CDR2 YYEEEE. CDR3 length: 14 amino acids. With 4 bases removed from V and 9 bases from J, the gap between germline ends came to 17 bases. The CDR3 DNA reads TGTGCCAGCAGCCAAGGGACTGCCTTTATGCCCCAGCATTTT. Its translation: CASSQGTAFMPQHF.

This clone was seen only once. The chain uses TRBV27 and TRBJ1-2; possible D gene TRBD1, 5 bases. Trimming removed 2 bases at V and 7 bases at J, with 14 bases between. The germline CDR1 and CDR2 sequences are MNHEY and SMNVEV (reference sequence). This CDR3 is 14 amino acids long. CDR3 sequence reads: CASSLMGGTAGYTF. The CDR3 bases are TGTGCCAGCAGTTTAATGGGAGGGACTGCTGGCTACACCTTC.

This chain connects TRBV27 to TRBJ1-2, with no clear D. Deletions cut 1 base from V and 6 bases from J, with 15 bases between. CDR3 length: 15 amino acids. Germline CDR1 MNHEY, CDR2 SMNVEV (reference sequence). The CDR3 region has the DNA TGTGCCAGCAGTTTATTAACACCGGCCTCGGATGGCTACACCTTC. Translating gives CASSLLTPASDGYTF.

The CDR3 nucleotides read TGTGCCAGCAGTTTACGGCTAGCGGGGGCTAGCACAGATACGCAGTATTTT. Translating it yields CASSLRLAGASTDTQYF. The rearrangement joins TRBV28 to TRBJ2-3, with 10 nucleotides matching TRBD2. With 2 bases clipped from V and 0 bases from J, the junction kept 5 bases outside the gene matches. The CDR3 consists of 17 residues. From germline, CDR1 is MDHEN and CDR2 SYDVKM.

The rearrangement joins TRBV7-9 to TRBJ2-5; 9 positions agree with TRBD2. The germline CDR1 and CDR2 sequences are SEHNR and FQNEAQ (reference sequence). The J segment lost 0 bases and the V segment lost 2 bases, leaving 4 bases of the junction unmatched. CDR3 length: 16 residues. Here the CDR3 DNA reads TGTGCCAGCAGCTTATGGGCTAGCGGGGACCAAGAGACCCAGTACTTC. Amino acids: CASSLWASGDQETQYF.

V usage is TRBV4-1 and J usage is TRBJ2-5, with D unclear. Germline CDR1 is MGHRA and CDR2 is YSYEKL. The CDR3 runs 14 residues. V lost 0 bases and J lost 4, with 9 bases in between. CDR3 DNA: TGCGCCAGCAGCCAAGATTTAAGGGTAGAGACCCAGTACTTC. Translating it yields CASSQDLRVETQYF.

V usage is TRBV9 and J usage is TRBJ2-1; 7 positions match TRBD2. The CDR3 contains 14 residues. CDR1 and CDR2 from the germline V gene are SGDLS and YYNGEE. Trimming cost V 4 bases and J 6 bases; bases outside gene matches: 7. The CDR3 sequence: CASSPYASGNEQFF. CDR3 DNA sequence: TGTGCCAGCAGCCCCTACGCTAGCGGCAATGAGCAGTTCTTC. The variable domain in full, with the rest retrieved from reference TRBV9 and TRBJ2-1, is DSGVTQTPKHLITATGQRVTLRCSPRSGDLSVYWYQQSLDQGLQFLIQYYNGEERAKGNILERFSAQQFPDLHSELNLSSLELGDSALYFCASSPYASGNEQFFGPGTRLTVL.

The chain links TRBV4-3 to TRBJ1-6; tentative D call: TRBD1 (5 bases). Germline CDR1 is LGHNA and CDR2 is YSLEER. The length of the CDR3 is 15 residues. V was trimmed by 2 bases and J by 10 bases, leaving 15 bases between them. The CDR3 sequence: CASSQIRGAESPLHF. CDR3 in DNA: TGCGCCAGCAGCCAAATAAGGGGCGCAGAATCACCCCTCCACTTT.